This T cell receptor (beta chain) appears in the sequencing data of a study of shared clonotypes between healthy human individuals. Study-wide context: The study enrolled a couple of women and three men aged 18 to 49. Three plates were used per donor for CD4 naive, three for CD4 memory, two for CD8 naive and one for CD8 memory. Study results and caveats: Sequencing depth was a factor that was expected to affect clonotype sharing among donors. Limited genetic and exposure-history diversity came from having few donors.

Note on this clone: Its matching antigen is unknown.

Repertoires were generated with immunoSEQ multiplex PCR, while TCRdb's copy carries only in-frame clones and drops some. The repertoire holds roughly 2.2 million clones, with over 90% as singletons. The sample taken for sequencing was naive CD4+ T cells from PBMCs. Sample subset: CD45RA+ positively selected. This sequence originates from a man aged 18 to 30 in good health. Some clones in this sample may be carry-over from other donors' samples.

The CDR3 DNA reads TGTGCCAGCAGTCCACTCCCCGGACGGGTGAACACTGAAGCTTTCTTT. This encodes CASSPLPGRVNTEAFF. The chain links TRBV27 to TRBJ1-1, with D unresolved. Per the germline V gene, CDR1 is MNHEY and CDR2 is SMNVEV (reference sequence). V was shortened by 5 bases and J by 0 bases, with 16 bases between the two germline ends. The CDR3 length is 16 residues.